This entry is about one T cell receptor beta chain. The antigen is not known. The study sorted every CD8+ T cell subset in triplicate at 300,000 or so cells each. This sample stems from a study of CXCR3-negative and CXCR3-positive naive CD8 T cells. This CDR3 region has 13 residues. The V gene's germline CDR1 is SEHNR and CDR2 FQNEAQ (reference sequence). In preparing the TRB cDNA libraries, 5' RACE with UMI labels was used. TCRdb re-called the 5' RACE reads, yielding one record per CDR3 amino acid sequence without DNA. The sample shows tens of thousands of distinct CDR3 sequences, and approximately 0.53% sits with its ten largest clones. Points from the study as a whole: Similarly elevated diversity marked both naive subsets, with memory CD8+ cells showing far lower diversity. Researchers report that CXCR3-positive naive cells carry more hydrophobic TRB CDR3s than CXCR3-negative naive cells. Once cells were cryopreserved, CXCR3 expression went down partly, and most assays used fresh PBMCs.

The J gene is TRBJ2-3, the V gene TRBV7-9; TCRdb gives TRBD1 as the D gene, but with no DNA this cannot be confirmed. The material sequenced was naive CXCR3+ CD8+ T cells from blood. Indicated subset: CD45RO-CCR7+CD27+CD95- naive CD8+ T cells expressing CXCR3 (TNR3+). The TCR sequence derives from a human donor in good health. Some clones in this sample may be carry-over from other donors' samples. CDR3 protein: CASRGGFTDTQYF.